This entry features one T cell receptor beta chain sequence. Its antigen is as yet unknown. Generated by immunoSEQ multiplex PCR, the TCRdb table keeps only in-frame clones and is missing some. The data hold about 50,000 clones, with about half observed a single time. This sample was included in a study of cytotoxic CD8 clonotypes in ibrutinib-treated CLL. The wider study: Productive templates averaged 255,043 per sample, and productive rearrangements around 92,000. Findings and caveats of the study: Clonality, elevated at ibrutinib response, dropped back toward baseline at progression.

The CDR3 has 16 amino acids. Germline assignment: CDR1 SGHRS and CDR2 YFSETQ. V shed 0 bases and J shed 0 bases, with 9 bases lying between them. Source: PBMCs, taken after 12 months of ibrutinib treatment. This TCR derives from a human donor with chronic lymphocytic leukemia. V is TRBV5-1 and J is TRBJ2-2; D unclear. The CDR3, as DNA: TGCGCCAGCAGCTTGGCTACGCCCGCGAACACCGGGGAGCTGTTTTTT. It specifies CASSLATPANTGELFF.